The clone carrying this T cell receptor beta chain was observed many times. Antigen: not known. These data are taken from a study of T-cell reconstitution after alpha-beta-depleted transplantation in children. V lost 7 bases and J 6 bases, leaving 3 bases between the germline ends. From germline, CDR1 is SGDLS and CDR2 YYNGEE. This CDR3 comprises 9 residues. Overall study results and limits: One year post-transplant, T-cell counts and diversity were largely derived from T cells produced anew. Elevated TCRbeta diversity at day 60 was traced, in some patients, to surviving recipient T cells and thymic progenitors.

Unique molecular identifiers were built into the TCRbeta library. Each CDR3 protein is one row after TCRdb ran MiXCR on the PCR reads. The data contain fewer than 500,000 distinct CDR3 sequences, about 40% of them seen just once; the ten biggest clones take up 27%. Sample: PBMCs, taken before TCRalphabeta/CD19-depleted stem cell transplant. The chain uses TRBV9 and TRBJ2-3; D not certain. The origin of this receptor is a girl aged 2 to 9 with aplastic anemia, due to receive a stem cell transplant. The CDR3 DNA follows: TGTGCCAGCGGGGATACGCAGTATTTT. Protein: CASGDTQYF. The full variable domain, its missing parts supplied by reference TRBV9 and TRBJ2-3, is DSGVTQTPKHLITATGQRVTLRCSPRSGDLSVYWYQQSLDQGLQFLIQYYNGEERAKGNILERFSAQQFPDLHSELNLSSLELGDSALYFCASGDTQYFGPGTRLTVL.